The rows below give T cell receptor beta chains drawn from one sample of a study of T and B cells in COVID-19 patients. TCRdb recomputed calls from the multiplex PCR reads with MiXCR, one row per CDR3 protein. This sample yields thousands of distinct CDR3 sequences, of which roughly 25% are seen a single time; almost 6.5% belongs to the top ten. Sample: blood. These receptors originate from a human donor who had recovered from COVID-19. Both conserved end residues are trimmed from each CDR3. Fields, in order: J gene, V gene, CDR3 length, CDR3 protein.

TRBJ1-2	TRBV19	14	ASSDTYGGSSDGYT
TRBJ2-1	TRBV7-2	13	ASSGGLAYYNEQF
TRBJ2-1	TRBV5-4	13	ASSLESGDYNEQF
TRBJ2-2	TRBV19	12	ASSIRENTGELF
TRBJ1-2	TRBV6-1	10	ASSRTVHGYT
TRBJ2-1	TRBV24-1	14	ATSDFGREVVNEQF
TRBJ1-1	TRBV27	12	ASTLTGGSTEAF
TRBJ2-7	TRBV6-5	12	ASSYLTGAYEQY
TRBJ1-1	TRBV29-1	12	SVERELGDTEAF
TRBJ2-2	TRBV27	14	ASSFAASSRNGELF
TRBJ2-7	TRBV6-1	11	ASSVDRLSEQY
TRBJ2-5	TRBV6-1	12	ASKRDRGKETQY
TRBJ1-6	TRBV7-2	12	ASNRGLLNSPLH
TRBJ2-7	TRBV5-3	12	ASSLVEGTHEQY
TRBJ1-1	TRBV11-1	14	ASSLAIHIDRSEAF
TRBJ1-5	TRBV20-1	13	SARDLGRGNQPQH
TRBJ1-4	TRBV29-1	11	SVGTGANEKLF
TRBJ2-1	TRBV5-6	13	ASSLVASSYNEQF
TRBJ2-1	TRBV4-3	14	ASSQDWDREANEQF
TRBJ2-5	TRBV19	14	ASSIKVAGGQETQY
TRBJ1-4	TRBV7-2	13	ASSSWDRTNEKLF
TRBJ1-6	TRBV6-5	14	ASSYTSWGLNSPLH
TRBJ1-5	TRBV19	14	ASDLDRGLRKQPQH
TRBJ2-7	TRBV7-9	9	ASSLVYEQY
TRBJ2-7	TRBV18	14	ASSPRPGGVSYEQY
TRBJ1-5	TRBV13	12	ASTAGTGNQPQH
TRBJ2-7	TRBV6-2/TRBV6-3	12	ASSYGTETYEQY
TRBJ1-1	TRBV10-3	15	AISDPPRTGGNTEAF
TRBJ2-7	TRBV29-1	10	SGRQGSYEQY
TRBJ2-7	TRBV10-3	13	AISPFTGTGHEQY
TRBJ2-4	TRBV20-1	12	SAPDRTGKNIQY
TRBJ1-4	TRBV11-1	14	ASSRHGTAANEKLF
TRBJ2-7	TRBV12-3/TRBV12-4	12	ASSPSGSFGEQY
TRBJ2-7	TRBV4-3	12	ASSQEQGAYEQY
TRBJ2-3	TRBV10-3	9	ATSITDTQY
TRBJ1-1	TRBV28	10	ASRSGVTEAF
TRBJ2-2	TRBV28	11	ASRSPGSGELF
TRBJ1-1	TRBV11-1	11	ASSLGTGTEAF
TRBJ2-7	TRBV6-2/TRBV6-3	11	ASSLALPYEQY
TRBJ1-5	TRBV6-5	14	ASSYSAPNSNQPQH
TRBJ2-7	TRBV9	14	ASSVEGAGGRYEQY
TRBJ2-7	TRBV5-1	14	ASSLAEGGDPYEQY
TRBJ1-2	TRBV10-3	13	AISETHGGAQFYT
TRBJ1-1	TRBV12-3/TRBV12-4	10	ASSSWTREAF
TRBJ1-5	TRBV6-1	14	ASSVKPGGGNQPQH
TRBJ2-7	TRBV12-3/TRBV12-4	10	ASSLPPGEQY
TRBJ2-3	TRBV18	17	ASSSNALAGEGGTDTQY